The 6 T cell receptor beta chains below all came from one sample that was sequenced in a study of blood T cell repertoires in COVID-19 (dated by TCRdb to about 2020). The library was produced with the immunoSEQ multiplex PCR assay. This immuneACCESS table, as held by TCRdb, lists in-frame sequences with V and J called but not all clones. Of the missing ones, under half trace to an unresolved V gene in checked studies; the others have no known cause. For this sample there are just over 95,000 clones; around 81% appear just once. Around 4% of the sample rests with the top ten. Input material: peripheral blood. The receptors were gathered from a man in his 60s with acute or convalescent COVID-19.

This rearrangement joins TRBV11-3 to TRBJ1-6; D gene unclear. CDR3 length: 13 amino acids. Germline assignment: CDR1 SGHNT and CDR2 YENEEA. V lost 0 bases, J lost 10 bases, and 7 bases lay in between. The CDR3 here is CASSLETLSPLHF. For the CDR3, the DNA is TGTGCCAGCAGCTTAGAAACTTTGTCACCCCTCCACTTT.

The chain employs TRBV25-1 and TRBJ2-7; TRBD2 matches 8 bases. The germline V gene encodes CDR1 MGHDK and CDR2 SYGVNS. The V and J ends lost 3 bases and 7 bases, in that order; junction bases with no gene match: 5. This CDR3 region has 13 residues. The CDR3 spells CASSDERGLEQYF. In nucleotides, the CDR3 is TGTGCCAGCAGTGACGAGCGGGGGTTAGAGCAGTACTTC.

V and J are TRBV19 and TRBJ1-5, with a weak D call TRBD1 (6 bases). Trimming removed 7 bases at V and 0 bases at J, with 16 bases between. The CDR3 is made up of 16 amino acids. Germline V CDR1 and CDR2: LNHDA, SQIVND (reference sequence). CDR3 amino acids: CASTVRTADSNQPQHF. CDR3 coding DNA: TGTGCCAGTACCGTAAGGACAGCCGATAGCAATCAGCCCCAGCATTTT. The whole variable domain, remainder taken from reference TRBV19 and TRBJ1-5, is DGGITQSPKYLFRKEGQNVTLSCEQNLNHDAMYWYRQDPGQGLRLIYYSQIVNDFQKGDIAEGYSVSREKKESFPLTVTSAQKNPTAFYLCASTVRTADSNQPQHFGDGTRLSIL.

The V and J genes are TRBV19 and TRBJ1-6; 8 nucleotides line up with TRBD1. CDR1 is LNHDA, CDR2 SQIVND, per germline (reference sequence). This CDR3 has 14 amino acids. V lost 7 bases to trimming and J lost 6 bases; unmatched junction nucleotides: 5. The CDR3, as DNA: TGTGCCAGTACCCGACAGGGGAGTAATTCACCCCTCCACTTT. Translation: CASTRQGSNSPLHF.

CDR3 in DNA: TGTGCCAGCAGTTTATCGGGCAGAAACTCTGGGGCCAACGTCCTGACTTTC. Amino acids: CASSLSGRNSGANVLTF. V gene TRBV27 combines with J gene TRBJ2-6, with unresolved D. Germline assignment: CDR1 MNHEY and CDR2 SMNVEV (reference sequence). CDR3 length: 17 residues. The V gene lost 0 bases and the J gene lost 0 bases, with 9 bases spanning the gap.

V and J are TRBV9 and TRBJ1-1, with D hard to call. Germline V gene lookup returns CDR1 SGDLS and CDR2 YYNGEE. The CDR3 runs 12 residues. V lost 3 bases, J lost 1 base, and 4 bases lay in between. CDR3 protein: CASSAGNTEAFF. The CDR3 DNA sequence: TGTGCCAGCAGCGCAGGGAACACTGAAGCTTTCTTT. The variable domain in full, with the rest retrieved from reference TRBV9 and TRBJ1-1, is DSGVTQTPKHLITATGQRVTLRCSPRSGDLSVYWYQQSLDQGLQFLIQYYNGEERAKGNILERFSAQQFPDLHSELNLSSLELGDSALYFCASSAGNTEAFFGQGTRLTVV.